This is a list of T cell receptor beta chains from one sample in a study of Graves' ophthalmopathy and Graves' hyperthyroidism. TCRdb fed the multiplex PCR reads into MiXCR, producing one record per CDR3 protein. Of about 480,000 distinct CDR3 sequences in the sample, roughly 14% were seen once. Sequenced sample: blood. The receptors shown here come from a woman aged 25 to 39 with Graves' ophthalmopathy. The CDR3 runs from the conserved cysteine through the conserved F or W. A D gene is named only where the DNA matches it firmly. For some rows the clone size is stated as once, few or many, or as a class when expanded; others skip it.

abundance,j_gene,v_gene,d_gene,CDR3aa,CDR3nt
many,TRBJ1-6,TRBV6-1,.,CASSRRQGVFNSPLHF,TGTGCCAGCAGTCGCCGCCAAGGGGTATTTAATTCACCCCTCCACTTT
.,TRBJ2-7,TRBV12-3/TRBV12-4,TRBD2,CASSFGLAVSYEQYF,TGTGCCAGCAGTTTCGGTCTAGCGGTCTCCTACGAGCAGTACTTC
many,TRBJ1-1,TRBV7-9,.,CASSRPGEHPFF,TGTGCCAGCAGCCGGCCTGGGGAACATCCTTTCTTT
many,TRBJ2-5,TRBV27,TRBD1,CASSHWGRGQGKETQYF,TGTGCCAGCAGTCATTGGGGACGCGGACAGGGAAAAGAGACCCAGTACTTC
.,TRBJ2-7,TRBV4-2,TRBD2,CASSQEIGLAGNYEQNF,TGTGCCAGCAGCCAAGAGATAGGACTAGCGGGGAATTACGAGCAGAACTTC
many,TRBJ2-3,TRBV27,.,CASSLGGAVTDTQYF,TGTGCCAGCAGTTTAGGGGGGGCAGTTACAGATACGCAGTATTTT
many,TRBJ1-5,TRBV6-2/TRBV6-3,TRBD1,CASSYSVQGSNQPQHF,TGTGCCAGCAGTTACTCGGTACAGGGGAGCAATCAGCCCCAGCATTTT
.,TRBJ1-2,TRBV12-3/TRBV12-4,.,CASGSGANYGYTF,TGTGCCAGCGGGTCGGGGGCTAACTATGGCTACACCTTC
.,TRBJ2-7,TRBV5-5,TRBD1,CASSFDRGTGEQYF,TGTGCCAGCAGCTTCGACAGGGGGACCGGCGAGCAGTACTTC
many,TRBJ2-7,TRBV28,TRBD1,CASSPWTGSSYEQYF,TGTGCCAGCAGCCCCTGGACAGGGAGCTCCTACGAGCAGTACTTC
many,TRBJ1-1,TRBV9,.,CASSGTAQGNTEAFF,TGTGCCAGCAGCGGAACCGCGCAGGGTAACACTGAAGCTTTCTTT
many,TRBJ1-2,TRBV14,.,CASSQQNYGYTF,TGTGCCAGCAGCCAGCAAAACTATGGCTACACCTTC
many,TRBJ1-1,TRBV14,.,CASSQVGHRATEAFF,TGTGCCAGCAGCCAAGTGGGACACCGGGCTACTGAAGCTTTCTTT
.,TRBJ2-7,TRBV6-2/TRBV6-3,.,CASGMNHEQYF,TGTGCCAGCGGGATGAACCACGAGCAGTACTTC
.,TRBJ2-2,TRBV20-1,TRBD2,CSASGGTSGRFSGELFF,TGCAGTGCTAGTGGTGGGACTAGCGGGAGATTCTCCGGGGAGCTGTTTTTT
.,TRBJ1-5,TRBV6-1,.,CASSEARGNQPQHF,TGTGCCAGCAGTGAAGCCAGGGGCAATCAGCCCCAGCATTTT
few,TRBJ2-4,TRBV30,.,CAWGETELILAKNIQYF,TGTGCCTGGGGAGAGACGGAGCTTATCCTAGCCAAAAACATTCAGTACTTC
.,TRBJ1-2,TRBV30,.,CAWSKVGIYGYTF,TGTGCCTGGAGTAAAGTAGGGATCTATGGCTACACCTTC
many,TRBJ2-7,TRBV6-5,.,CASSYTAAGEQYF,TGTGCCAGCAGTTACACCGCAGCGGGCGAGCAGTACTTC
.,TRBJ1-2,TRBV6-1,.,CASRRSTGYGYTF,TGTGCCAGCAGAAGAAGTACAGGGTACGGCTACACCTTC
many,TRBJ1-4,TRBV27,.,CASSFYRSTNEKLFF,TGTGCCAGCAGTTTTTACAGATCAACTAATGAAAAACTGTTTTTT
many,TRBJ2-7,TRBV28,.,CASKGQGDYEQYF,TGTGCCTCTAAAGGGCAGGGCGACTACGAGCAGTACTTC
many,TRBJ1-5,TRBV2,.,CASRVREGSNQPQHF,TGTGCCAGCAGAGTCCGGGAGGGTAGCAATCAGCCCCAGCATTTT
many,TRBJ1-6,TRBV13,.,CASGESGRSPLHF,TGTGCCAGCGGGGAGAGTGGGCGTTCACCCCTCCACTTT
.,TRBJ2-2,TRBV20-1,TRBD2,CSAETSGGLGELFF,TGCAGTGCTGAAACTAGCGGGGGCCTCGGGGAGCTGTTTTTT
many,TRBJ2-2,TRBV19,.,CASSPRTTPHTGELFF,TGTGCCAGTAGTCCCCGGACTACACCGCACACCGGGGAGCTGTTTTTT
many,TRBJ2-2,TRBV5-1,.,CASSLVGTGGELFF,TGCGCCAGCAGCTTGGTCGGAACGGGCGGGGAGCTGTTTTTT
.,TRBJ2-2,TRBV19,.,CASRHLGTGELFF,TGTGCCAGTAGACACTTAGGCACCGGGGAGCTGTTTTTT
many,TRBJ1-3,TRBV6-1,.,CASSDYGNTIYF,TGTGCCAGCAGTGATTACGGCAACACCATATATTTT
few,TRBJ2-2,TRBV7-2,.,CASRPGGTNTGELFF,TGTGCCAGCAGGCCGGGCGGGACGAACACCGGGGAGCTGTTTTTT
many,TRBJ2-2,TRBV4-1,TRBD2,CASSLRGAWGTSGTGELFF,TGCGCCAGCAGTCTCCGGGGGGCTTGGGGGACTAGCGGCACCGGGGAGCTGTTTTTT
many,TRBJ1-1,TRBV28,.,CASSREDTEAFF,TGTGCCAGCAGTAGAGAGGACACTGAAGCTTTCTTT
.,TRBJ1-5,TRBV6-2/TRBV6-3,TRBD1,CASSLVRGPHQPQHF,TGTGCCAGCAGTCTCGTCAGGGGGCCTCACCAGCCCCAGCATTTT
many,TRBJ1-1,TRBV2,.,CASITLGAFF,TGTGCCAGCATAACACTGGGAGCTTTCTTT
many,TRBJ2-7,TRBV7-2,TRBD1,CASSSRTGGLWEQYF,TGTGCCAGCAGCTCCCGGACAGGGGGCTTGTGGGAGCAGTACTTC
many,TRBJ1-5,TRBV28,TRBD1,CASTLARGQGRIGNQPQHF,TGTGCCAGCACCCTAGCCCGAGGACAGGGAAGGATAGGCAATCAGCCCCAGCATTTT
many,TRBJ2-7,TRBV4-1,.,CASSQVYVEPTYEQYF,TGCGCCAGCAGCCAAGTGTATGTCGAGCCTACCTACGAGCAGTACTTC
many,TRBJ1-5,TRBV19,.,CASSIEGDPNQPQHF,TGTGCCAGTAGTATAGAAGGGGACCCTAATCAGCCCCAGCATTTT
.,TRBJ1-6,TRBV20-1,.,CSASKGYNSPLHF,TGCAGTGCTAGTAAGGGGTATAATTCACCCCTCCACTTT
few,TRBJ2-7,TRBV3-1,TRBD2,CASSLTSGSEEQYF,TGTGCCAGCAGCCTTACTAGCGGGAGCGAGGAGCAGTACTTC
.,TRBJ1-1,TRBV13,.,CASRGLFTEAFF,TGTGCCAGCCGTGGGCTTTTTACTGAAGCTTTCTTT
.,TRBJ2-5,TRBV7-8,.,CASSLENGLYQETQYF,TGTGCCAGCAGCTTAGAGAACGGTCTATACCAAGAGACCCAGTACTTC
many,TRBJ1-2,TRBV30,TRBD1,CAWSVDRDNYGYTF,TGTGCCTGGAGTGTTGACAGGGATAACTATGGCTACACCTTC
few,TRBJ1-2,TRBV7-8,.,CASSLPRKSHGYTF,TGTGCCAGCAGCTTACCGCGTAAGAGTCATGGCTACACCTTC
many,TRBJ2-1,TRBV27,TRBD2,CASSSPPGLEGSEQFF,TGTGCCAGCAGTTCCCCGCCCGGACTAGAAGGGAGTGAGCAGTTCTTC
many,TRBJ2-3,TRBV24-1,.,CATSDRRRGTDTQYF,TGTGCCACCAGTGACCGGAGGAGGGGAACAGATACGCAGTATTTT
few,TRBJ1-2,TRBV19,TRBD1,CAGSPRTGPIWGYTF,TGTGCCGGTAGTCCCCGGACAGGACCTATTTGGGGCTACACCTTC
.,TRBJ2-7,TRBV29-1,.,CSVGGTGEQYF,TGCAGCGTTGGTGGGACCGGGGAGCAGTACTTC
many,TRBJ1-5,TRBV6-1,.,CASRPPSGQPQHF,TGTGCCAGCAGACCCCCAAGCGGACAGCCCCAGCATTTT
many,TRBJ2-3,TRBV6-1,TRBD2,CALGRGTDTQYF,TGTGCCCTAGGGAGGGGCACAGATACGCAGTATTTT
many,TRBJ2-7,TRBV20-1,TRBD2,CSARIGLADFYEQYF,TGCAGTGCTAGGATCGGACTAGCGGACTTTTACGAGCAGTACTTC
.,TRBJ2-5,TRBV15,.,CATSRAAGSQETQYF,TGTGCCACCAGCAGAGCCGCGGGCAGTCAAGAGACCCAGTACTTC
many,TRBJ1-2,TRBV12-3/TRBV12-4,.,CASTAGQNYGYTF,TGTGCCAGCACCGCTGGACAGAACTATGGCTACACCTTC